This T cell receptor beta chain appears in the sequencing data of a study of Ad26.COV2.S vaccination and SARS-CoV-2 variants. The CDR3 has 12 residues. Germline loops: CDR1 KGHSH, CDR2 LQKENI. Trimming removed 3 bases from V and 2 bases from J, with 3 bases in between. The treatment was: 15 to 20 received Ad26.COV2.S at low or high dose, single or two shots; several received placebo; per-sample allocation not given. The investigators took samples on day 63 after the first vaccine or placebo injection. Sequenced by immunoSEQ multiplex PCR; TCRdb stores in-frame clones only, minus some. The sample records roughly 330,000 clones, about nine tenths being singletons.

The sequenced sample was peripheral blood, obtained in a trial of Ad26.COV2.S vaccine versus placebo. The TCR comes from a person aged 18-60 years who received the Ad26.COV2.S COVID-19 vaccine or a placebo. V and J are TRBV18 and TRBJ2-3, with D unclear. CDR3 sequence reads: CASSPITDTQYF. CDR3 sequence (DNA): TGTGCCAGCTCACCGATCACAGATACGCAGTATTTT.